In its sample, the clone carrying this T cell receptor beta chain was seen many times. The entry originates in a study of identical twins. TCRdb analysed the 5' RACE reads with MiXCR anew, one entry per CDR3 protein. The table includes about 280,000 distinct CDR3 sequences, around 8.8% detected once. CDR3 length equals 13 residues. In germline, CDR1 is ENHRY, CDR2 SYGVKD. V lost 8 bases to trimming and J lost 10 bases, with 15 bases between them. This sample also belongs to another study, concerning yellow fever vaccine responses in identical twins.

The sample was memory (CD45RO+) T cells sorted from blood. The chain couples TRBV10-3 to TRBJ1-6; D is possibly TRBD1 (5 bases). This TCR was recovered from a woman younger than 35 in good health. The CDR3 protein is CAIHRSRDSPLHF. The DNA for the CDR3 is TGTGCCATCCACCGGAGTCGGGACTCACCCCTCCACTTT.